Listed here are 2 T cell receptor beta chains from one sample, sequenced in a study of T cells in Graves' hyperthyroidism and ophthalmopathy. The TCR beta CDR3 regions underwent amplification using RNA transcripts as the source. A first-round RT-PCR of the TCR CDR3 used the HTBI primer set. TCRdb analysed the multiplex PCR reads with MiXCR anew, one entry per CDR3 protein. The data contain under 65,000 distinct CDR3 sequences, 53% of them singletons. Sequences were obtained from blood. The receptors here all came from an older woman with Graves' ophthalmopathy.

The table lists this clonotype with many counts. The chain joins TRBV12-3 or TRBV12-4 to TRBJ2-5; 7 nucleotides align to TRBD1. Losses at the gene ends were 6 bases for V and 1 base for J; bases not matched to a gene: 5. The CDR3 consists of 14 residues. CDR3 amino acids: CASSIGTVQETQYF. The CDR3 DNA follows: TGTGCCAGCAGCATTGGGACAGTCCAAGAGACCCAGTACTTC.

The genes are TRBV20-1 and TRBJ2-1; 10 bases align to TRBD2. Trimming took 3 bases from V and 9 from J; bases not matched to a gene: 8. The CDR3 spans 14 residues. Germline CDR1 reads DFQATT; CDR2 reads SNEGSKA (reference sequence). CDR3 region: CSARTSGPTGEQFF. In DNA form, the CDR3 reads TGCAGTGCTAGGACTAGCGGGCCAACGGGTGAGCAGTTCTTC.